This TCR beta chain is from a study of cytomegalovirus exposure and HLA in healthy donors. The study, taken as a whole, reports: Most TCR sequences were rare, but some public TCRs occurred in many donors. It was reportedly the case that the classifier diagnosed cytomegalovirus status with high specificity and sensitivity. For most TCR beta V segments, an earlier analysis put the productive rate at about 90% or about 30% of the time. A few CMV-associated chains were confirmed in vitro to be specific for CMV antigens.

About this clone: Its antigen is still unknown.

PCR used 60 Vbeta primers and 13 Jbeta primers. The repertoire was sequenced with immunoSEQ multiplex PCR; TCRdb's copy has only in-frame clones and lacks some. The sample shows about 190,000 clones, roughly 77% of them seen only once. The TCR was taken from a woman between 50 and 59 years old in good health and CMV-seronegative. The sequenced material came from PBMCs.

The CDR3 protein is CASSLVGNGNSPLHF. The CDR3 DNA follows: TGTGCCAGCAGCTTAGTGGGCAATGGAAATTCACCCCTCCACTTT. The chain has TRBV7-2 and TRBJ1-6; D not resolved. V lost 1 base to trimming and J lost 7 bases, with 11 bases between them. There are 15 residues in the CDR3. Germline V CDR1 and CDR2: SGHTA, FQGNSA.